Shown below are 5 T cell receptor beta chains from a single sample sequenced in a study of PD-1 blockade in classical Hodgkin lymphoma. Libraries were prepared by immunoSEQ multiplex PCR; TCRdb keeps only in-frame clonotypes and omits some of them. Of roughly 40,000 clones listed, roughly 73% are singletons. Indicated time point: cycle 4 day 1 (C4D1), after six to seven weeks of nivolumab. Relapses following autologous stem cell transplantation were seen in all patients, with brentuximab vedotin exposure varying. The specimen was peripheral blood mononuclear cells (PBMCs), collected before the fourth cycle of nivolumab. The receptor source for this set is a human donor with classical Hodgkin lymphoma.

V gene TRBV7-7 combines with J gene TRBJ2-2; perhaps TRBD2 as D (6 bases). V lost 1 base and J 7 bases, leaving 16 bases between the germline ends. The CDR3 consists of 16 residues. Germline V lookup: CDR1 SSHAT, CDR2 FNYEAQ (reference sequence). Written as DNA, the CDR3 is TGTGCCAGCAGCTTAGTCGGCGGGGTAGGGATCGGGGAGCTGTTTTTT. This encodes CASSLVGGVGIGELFF.

This rearrangement joins TRBV5-1 to TRBJ2-1; D not resolved. The V gene's germline CDR1 is SGHRS and CDR2 YFSETQ. V was trimmed by 0 bases and J by 0 bases, leaving 7 bases between them. The CDR3 has 15 amino acids. CDR3 coding DNA: TGCGCCAGCAGCTTGGCCCGGAGCTCCTACAATGAGCAGTTCTTC. Protein: CASSLARSSYNEQFF. Based on the CDR3 plus reference TRBV5-1 and TRBJ2-1, the full variable domain is KAGVTQTPRYLIKTRGQQVTLSCSPISGHRSVSWYQQTPGQGLQFLFEYFSETQRNKGNFPGRFSGRQFSNSRSEMNVSTLELGDSALYLCASSLARSSYNEQFFGPGTRLTVL.

The chain couples TRBV5-5 to TRBJ2-5, with no clear D. The CDR3 is made up of 12 amino acids. Germline V CDR1 and CDR2: SGHKS, YYEKEE (reference sequence). V lost 1 base to trimming and J lost 4 bases, with 5 bases between them. The CDR3 reads CASSLLGETQYF. The CDR3 nucleotides are TGTGCCAGCAGCTTGTTGGGAGAGACCCAGTACTTC.

This clone was picked up a small number of times. The same CDR3 can be traced to other DNA sequences in this sample. The rearrangement joins TRBV30 to TRBJ2-7; unclear D gene. The CDR3 has 14 residues. The V and J ends lost 1 base and 6 bases respectively, with 16 bases between them. Germline CDR1 GTSNPN, CDR2 SVGIG (reference sequence). The chain's CDR3 is CAWSDMGTAGEQYF. The DNA of the CDR3 is TGTGCCTGGAGTGATATGGGAACGGCTGGCGAGCAGTACTTC.

The rearrangement links TRBV5-1 to TRBJ1-2; 7 bases line up with TRBD1. Trimming cost V 7 bases and J 5 bases; bases outside gene matches: 11. The CDR3 covers 14 residues. Germline V gene data show CDR1 as SGHRS and CDR2 as YFSETQ. In nucleotides, the CDR3 is TGCGCCAGCTCTGGAACCGGGACAGTGTATGGCTACACCTTC. Protein product: CASSGTGTVYGYTF.